This T cell receptor beta chain emerged from a study of blood T cell repertoires in COVID-19 (dated by TCRdb to 2018 to 2020). At the level of the whole study: Samples from collaborators originated in the United States, Italy and Spain and spanned both the acute and convalescent phases of COVID-19. The material from the prospective study consisted of cDNA or gDNA derived from T cells, B-cell-depleted T cells, or PBMCs. The dataset comprised deeply sampled blood TCRbeta repertoires from subjects exposed to, actively infected with, or recovered from COVID-19. A freely available public database, intended as a resource for researchers studying the immune response to SARS-CoV-2, is where the repertoires were released. Samples were obtained from the ongoing ImmuneRACE study (first 160 participants) and from 1,254 subjects provided by 6 global collaborators. The sample metadata nearly always contained a de-identified subject ID, COVID-19 status, age in years and sex. HLA class I and class II types, where available, came from metadata supplied by the sample provider rather than from assay-based typing. Study-wide findings and limitations: The quantity of clinical and demographic metadata differed by source and by participant and was supplied without curation.

TCRbeta CDR3 regions were amplified from genomic DNA using the immunoSEQ Assay, a bias-controlled multiplex PCR. The source study handled its data this way. Nucleated cell counts per sample were estimated from amplification of reference gene primers within the assay. To quantify the absolute abundance of each unique TCRbeta CDR3 rearrangement, sequence reads were collapsed and filtered. Productive Simpson clonality was computed per sample as the square root of Simpson's diversity index over productive rearrangements. TCRdb took over this immuneACCESS table, retaining in-frame rearrangements with V and J assigned. Such tables are incomplete; in checked studies, under half of the missing clones stem from an unresolved V gene, and the remainder is unexplained. V and J calls plus clone size are reproduced from that table; the DNA served to infer D and trimming. This sample lists approximately 250,000 clones; roughly 86% were detected once. About 8.7% of the sample rests with the top ten.

Reading the germline V gene gives CDR1 MGHRA and CDR2 YSYEKL. Its CDR3 holds 14 amino acids, cysteine through phenylalanine. CDR3 DNA is the only sequence kept; it has 42 bases, read in frame from the first base. V is cut by 2 bases and J by 6 bases, and the space between the germline ends is 10 bases. The collaborating institutions used their own protocols to collect whole blood in K2EDTA tubes. Collaborator samples were shipped for TCRbeta analysis as frozen whole blood, isolated PBMCs, or DNA extracted from either sample type. Concerning this clone: Its antigen is unknown. Base qualities are not recorded, but no much larger clone differs from it by a single base.

Source material: peripheral blood. The rearranged segments are TRBV4-1 and TRBJ1-4; possibly the D gene is TRBD1, per 6 matching bases. This sequence originates from a man aged 40-49 years with active or convalescent COVID-19. The CDR3 reads CASSQKGGDEKLFF. The DNA sequence is given as TGCGCCAGCAGCCAAAAAGGGGGGGATGAAAAACTGTTTTTT.